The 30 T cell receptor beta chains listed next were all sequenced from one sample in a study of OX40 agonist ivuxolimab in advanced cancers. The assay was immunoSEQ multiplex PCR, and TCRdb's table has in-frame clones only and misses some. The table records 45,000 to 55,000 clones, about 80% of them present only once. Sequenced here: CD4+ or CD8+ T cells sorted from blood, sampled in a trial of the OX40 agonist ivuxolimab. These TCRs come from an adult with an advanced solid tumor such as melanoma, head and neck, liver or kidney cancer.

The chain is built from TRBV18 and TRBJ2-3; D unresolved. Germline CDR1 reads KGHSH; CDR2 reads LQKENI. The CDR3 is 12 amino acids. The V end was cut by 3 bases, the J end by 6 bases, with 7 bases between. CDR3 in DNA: TGTGCCAGCTCACCCTCATACGATACGCAGTATTTT. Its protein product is CASSPSYDTQYF.

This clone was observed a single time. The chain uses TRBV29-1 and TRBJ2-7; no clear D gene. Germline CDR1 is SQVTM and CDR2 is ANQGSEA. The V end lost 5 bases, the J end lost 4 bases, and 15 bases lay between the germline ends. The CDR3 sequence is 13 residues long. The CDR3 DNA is TGCAGCGTTCTCTTCCCGGGTGGATACGAGCAGTACTTC. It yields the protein CSVLFPGGYEQYF.

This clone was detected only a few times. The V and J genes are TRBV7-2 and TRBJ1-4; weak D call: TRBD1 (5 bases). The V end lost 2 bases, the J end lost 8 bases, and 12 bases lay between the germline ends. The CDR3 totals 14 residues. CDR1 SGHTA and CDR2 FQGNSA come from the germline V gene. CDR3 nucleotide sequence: TGTGCCAGCAGCTTAAGTTCGGGGGAAGAAAAACTGTTTTTT. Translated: CASSLSSGEEKLFF. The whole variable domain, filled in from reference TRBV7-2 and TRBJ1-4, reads GAGVSQSPSNKVTEKGKDVELRCDPISGHTALYWYRQSLGQGLEFLIYFQGNSAPDKSGLPSDRFSAERTGGSVSTLTIQRTQQEDSAVYLCASSLSSGEEKLFFGSGTQLSVL.

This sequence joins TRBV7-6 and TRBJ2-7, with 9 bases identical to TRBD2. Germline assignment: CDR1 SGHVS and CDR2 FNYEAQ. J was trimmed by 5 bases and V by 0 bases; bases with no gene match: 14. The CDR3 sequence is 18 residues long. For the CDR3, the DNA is TGTGCCAGCAGCTTAGCTCCTCTGGGGGCGGGAGGGGTGAACGAGCAGTACTTC. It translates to CASSLAPLGAGGVNEQYF. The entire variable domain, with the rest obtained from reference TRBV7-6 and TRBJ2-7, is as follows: GAGVSQSPRYKVTKRGQDVALRCDPISGHVSLYWYRQALGQGPEFLTYFNYEAQQDKSGLPNDRFSAERPEGSISTLTIQRTEQRDSAMYRCASSLAPLGAGGVNEQYFGPGTRLTVT.

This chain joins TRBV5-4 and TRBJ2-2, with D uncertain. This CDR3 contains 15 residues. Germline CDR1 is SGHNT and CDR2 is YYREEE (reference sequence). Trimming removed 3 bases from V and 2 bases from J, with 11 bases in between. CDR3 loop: CASSSRNGNTGELFF. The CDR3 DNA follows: TGTGCCAGCAGCTCTAGGAACGGCAACACCGGGGAGCTGTTTTTT. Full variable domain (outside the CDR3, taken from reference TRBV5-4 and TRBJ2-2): ETGVTQSPTHLIKTRGQQVTLRCSSQSGHNTVSWYQQALGQGPQFIFQYYREEENGRGNFPPRFSGLQFPNYSSELNVNALELDDSALYLCASSSRNGNTGELFFGEGSRLTVL.

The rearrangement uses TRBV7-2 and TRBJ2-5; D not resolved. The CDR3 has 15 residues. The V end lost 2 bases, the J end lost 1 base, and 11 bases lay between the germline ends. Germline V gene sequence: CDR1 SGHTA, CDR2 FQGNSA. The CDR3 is CASSLMPTIQETQYF. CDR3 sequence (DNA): TGTGCCAGCAGCTTAATGCCAACTATCCAAGAGACCCAGTACTTC.

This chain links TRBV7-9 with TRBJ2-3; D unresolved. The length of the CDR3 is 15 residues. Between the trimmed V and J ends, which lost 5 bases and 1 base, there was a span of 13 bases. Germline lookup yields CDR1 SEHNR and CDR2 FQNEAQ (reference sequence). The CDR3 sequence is CASSARTAGTDTQYF. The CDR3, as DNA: TGTGCCAGCAGCGCCCGGACCGCGGGCACAGATACGCAGTATTTT.

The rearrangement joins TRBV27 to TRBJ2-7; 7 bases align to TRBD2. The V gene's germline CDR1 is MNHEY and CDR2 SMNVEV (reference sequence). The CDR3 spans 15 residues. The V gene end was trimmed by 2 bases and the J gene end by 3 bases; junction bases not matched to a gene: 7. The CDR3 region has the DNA TGTGCCAGCAGTTTAACAGCGGGGTTCGACTACGAGCAGTACTTC. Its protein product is CASSLTAGFDYEQYF.

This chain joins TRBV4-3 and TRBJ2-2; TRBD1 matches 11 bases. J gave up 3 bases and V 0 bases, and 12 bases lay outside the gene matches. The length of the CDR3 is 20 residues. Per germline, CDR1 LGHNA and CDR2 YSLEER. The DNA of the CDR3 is TGCGCCAGCAGCCAAGAAGCAGCGTCGGGACAGGGGGACGACACCGGGGAGCTGTTTTTT. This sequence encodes CASSQEAASGQGDDTGELFF.

CDR3 sequence (DNA): TGTGCCAGCAGCCTTAAAGGGTACTACGAGCAGTACTTC. It specifies CASSLKGYYEQYF. The chain carries TRBV28 and TRBJ2-7; D is ambiguous. This CDR3 contains 13 residues. CDR1 MDHEN and CDR2 SYDVKM come from the germline V gene. Trimming left V 6 bases short and J 3 bases short, with 12 bases between.

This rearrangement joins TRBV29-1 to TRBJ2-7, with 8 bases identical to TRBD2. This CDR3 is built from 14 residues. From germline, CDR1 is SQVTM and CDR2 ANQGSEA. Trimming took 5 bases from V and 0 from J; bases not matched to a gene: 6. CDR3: CSVSPSGPSYEQYF. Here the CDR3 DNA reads TGCAGCGTTTCACCTAGCGGGCCCTCCTACGAGCAGTACTTC.

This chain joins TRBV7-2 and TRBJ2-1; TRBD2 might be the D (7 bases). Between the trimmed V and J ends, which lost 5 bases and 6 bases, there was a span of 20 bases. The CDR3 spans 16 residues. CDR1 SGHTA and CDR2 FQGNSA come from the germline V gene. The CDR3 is CASSRETGGLTNEQFF. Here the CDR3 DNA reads TGTGCCAGCAGCAGAGAGACGGGGGGCCTGACCAATGAGCAGTTCTTC.

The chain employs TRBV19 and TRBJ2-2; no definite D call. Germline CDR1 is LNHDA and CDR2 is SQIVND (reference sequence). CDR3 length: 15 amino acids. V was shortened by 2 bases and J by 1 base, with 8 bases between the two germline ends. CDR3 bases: TGTGCCAGTAGTATACGGAATAAGAACACCGGGGAGCTGTTTTTT. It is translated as CASSIRNKNTGELFF. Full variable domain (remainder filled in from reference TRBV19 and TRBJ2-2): DGGITQSPKYLFRKEGQNVTLSCEQNLNHDAMYWYRQDPGQGLRLIYYSQIVNDFQKGDIAEGYSVSREKKESFPLTVTSAQKNPTAFYLCASSIRNKNTGELFFGEGSRLTVL.

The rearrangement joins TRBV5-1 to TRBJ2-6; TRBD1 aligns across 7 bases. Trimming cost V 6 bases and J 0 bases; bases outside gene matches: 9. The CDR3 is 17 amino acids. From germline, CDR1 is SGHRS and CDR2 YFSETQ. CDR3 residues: CASTRQGTASGANVLTF. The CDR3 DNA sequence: TGCGCCAGCACACGCCAAGGGACAGCCTCTGGGGCCAACGTCCTGACTTTC.

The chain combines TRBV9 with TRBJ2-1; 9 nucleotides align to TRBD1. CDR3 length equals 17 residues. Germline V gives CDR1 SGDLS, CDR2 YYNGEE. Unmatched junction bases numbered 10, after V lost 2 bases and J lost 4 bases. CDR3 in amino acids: CASSVVPGQGGYNEQFF. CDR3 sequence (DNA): TGTGCCAGCAGCGTCGTCCCGGGACAGGGTGGATACAATGAGCAGTTCTTC.

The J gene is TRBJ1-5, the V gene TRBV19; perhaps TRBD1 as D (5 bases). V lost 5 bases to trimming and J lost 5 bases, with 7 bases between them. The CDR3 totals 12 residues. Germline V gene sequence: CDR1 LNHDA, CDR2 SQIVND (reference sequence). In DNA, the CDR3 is TGTGCCAGTAGTCAGGGCTATCAGCCCCAGCATTTT. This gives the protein CASSQGYQPQHF.

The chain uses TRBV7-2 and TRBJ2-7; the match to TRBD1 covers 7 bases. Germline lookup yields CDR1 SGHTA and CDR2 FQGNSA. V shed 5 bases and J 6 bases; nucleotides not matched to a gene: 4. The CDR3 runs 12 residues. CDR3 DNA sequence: TGTGCCAGCAGCATACAGGGGTTCGAGCAGTACTTC. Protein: CASSIQGFEQYF. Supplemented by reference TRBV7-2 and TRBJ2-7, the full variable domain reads GAGVSQSPSNKVTEKGKDVELRCDPISGHTALYWYRQSLGQGLEFLIYFQGNSAPDKSGLPSDRFSAERTGGSVSTLTIQRTQQEDSAVYLCASSIQGFEQYFGPGTRLTVT.

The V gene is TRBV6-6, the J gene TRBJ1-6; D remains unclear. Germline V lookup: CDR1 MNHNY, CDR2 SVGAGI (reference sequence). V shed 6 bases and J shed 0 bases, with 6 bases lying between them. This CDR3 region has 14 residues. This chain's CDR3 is CASSASSYNSPLHF. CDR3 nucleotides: TGTGCCAGCAGCGCATCCTCCTATAATTCACCCCTCCACTTT.

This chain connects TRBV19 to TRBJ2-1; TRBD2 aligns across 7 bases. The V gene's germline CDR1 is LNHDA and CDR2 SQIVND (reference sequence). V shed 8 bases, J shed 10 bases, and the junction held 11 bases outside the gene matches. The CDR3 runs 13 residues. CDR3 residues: CASGGLLLDEQFF. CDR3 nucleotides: TGTGCCAGTGGGGGACTACTTCTGGACGAGCAGTTCTTC.

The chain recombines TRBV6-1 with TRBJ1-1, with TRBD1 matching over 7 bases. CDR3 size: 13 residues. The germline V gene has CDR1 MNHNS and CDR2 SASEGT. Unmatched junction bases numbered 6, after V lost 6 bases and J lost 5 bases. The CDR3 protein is CASRRQGGTEAFF. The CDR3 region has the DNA TGTGCCAGCAGGAGACAGGGAGGGACTGAAGCTTTCTTT.

The CDR3 loop reads CATSRDPRELYNEQFF. The CDR3 DNA reads TGTGCCACCAGCAGAGATCCCCGGGAGTTGTACAATGAGCAGTTCTTC. The gene calls are TRBV15 and TRBJ2-1; maybe TRBD2 (6 bases). There are 16 residues in the CDR3. Looked up from germline, CDR1 is LNHNV and CDR2 is YYDKDF (reference sequence). The V end lost 0 bases, the J end lost 4 bases, and 13 bases lay between the germline ends.

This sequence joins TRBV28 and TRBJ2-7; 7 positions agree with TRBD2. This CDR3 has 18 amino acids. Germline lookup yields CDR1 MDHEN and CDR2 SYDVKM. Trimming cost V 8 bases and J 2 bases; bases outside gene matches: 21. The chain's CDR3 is CASPPGTPEEGLPYEQYF. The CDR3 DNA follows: TGTGCCAGCCCGCCCGGGACGCCGGAGGAGGGACTACCCTACGAGCAGTACTTC.

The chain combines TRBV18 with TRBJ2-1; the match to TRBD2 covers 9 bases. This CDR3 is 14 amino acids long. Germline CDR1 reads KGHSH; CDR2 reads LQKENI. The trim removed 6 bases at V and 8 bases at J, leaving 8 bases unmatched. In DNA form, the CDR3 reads TGTGCCAGCTCTCCCGGGACTAGCTTCTATGAGCAGTTCTTC. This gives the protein CASSPGTSFYEQFF.

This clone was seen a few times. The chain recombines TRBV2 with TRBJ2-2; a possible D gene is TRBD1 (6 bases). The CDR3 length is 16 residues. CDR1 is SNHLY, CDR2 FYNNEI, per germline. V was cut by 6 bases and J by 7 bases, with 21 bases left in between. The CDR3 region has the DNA TGTGCCAGCAGCCTACAGGGTACCAAAAACGGCGGGGAGCTGTTTTTT. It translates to CASSLQGTKNGGELFF.

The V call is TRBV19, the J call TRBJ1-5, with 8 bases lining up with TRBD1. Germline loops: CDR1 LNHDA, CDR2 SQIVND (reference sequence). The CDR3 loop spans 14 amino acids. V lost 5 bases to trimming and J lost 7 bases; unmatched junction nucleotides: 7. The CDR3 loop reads CASSLRRGLQPQHF. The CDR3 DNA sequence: TGTGCCAGTAGTTTACGCAGGGGGCTCCAGCCCCAGCATTTT. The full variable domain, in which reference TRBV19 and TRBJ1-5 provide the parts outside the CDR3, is DGGITQSPKYLFRKEGQNVTLSCEQNLNHDAMYWYRQDPGQGLRLIYYSQIVNDFQKGDIAEGYSVSREKKESFPLTVTSAQKNPTAFYLCASSLRRGLQPQHFGDGTRLSIL.

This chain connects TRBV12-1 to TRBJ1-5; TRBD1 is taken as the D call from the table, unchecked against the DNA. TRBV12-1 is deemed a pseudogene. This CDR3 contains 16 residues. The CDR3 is CASSLHNRASNQPQHF. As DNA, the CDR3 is TGTGCCAGCAGCTTACACAACAGGGCTAGCAATCAGCCCCAGCATTTT.

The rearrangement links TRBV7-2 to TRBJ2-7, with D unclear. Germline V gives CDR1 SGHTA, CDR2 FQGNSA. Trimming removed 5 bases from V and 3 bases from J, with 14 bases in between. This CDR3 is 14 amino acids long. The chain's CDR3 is CASSKGTRLYEQYF. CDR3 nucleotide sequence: TGTGCCAGCAGCAAGGGAACGAGGCTCTACGAGCAGTACTTC.

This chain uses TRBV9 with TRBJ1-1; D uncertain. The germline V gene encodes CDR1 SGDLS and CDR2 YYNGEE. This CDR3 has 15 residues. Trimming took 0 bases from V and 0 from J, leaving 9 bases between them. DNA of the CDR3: TGTGCCAGCAGCGTAGACCCCGGTGTGAACACTGAAGCTTTCTTT. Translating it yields CASSVDPGVNTEAFF.

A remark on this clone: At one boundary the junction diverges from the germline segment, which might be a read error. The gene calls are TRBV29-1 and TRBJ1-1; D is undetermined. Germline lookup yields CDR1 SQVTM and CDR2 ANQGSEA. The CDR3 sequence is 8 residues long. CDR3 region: CSDDPGIF. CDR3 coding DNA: TGCAGCGACGATCCCGGGATCTTT.

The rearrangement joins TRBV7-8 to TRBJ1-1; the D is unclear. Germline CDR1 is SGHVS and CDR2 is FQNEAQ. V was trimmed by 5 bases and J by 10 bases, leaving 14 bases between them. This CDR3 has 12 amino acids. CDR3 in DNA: TGTGCCAGCAGCCCCAGTATCCCAAGAGCTTTCTTT. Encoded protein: CASSPSIPRAFF.